This TCR beta chain was documented in a study of technical replicates of blood from several donors. The table came from immunoSEQ multiplex PCR; TCRdb's copy has only in-frame clones and leaves some out. The sample has 75,000 to 95,000 clones; around 90% are singletons. The specimen sequenced was T cells isolated from PBMCs. The sequence was collected from a human donor in good health.

The chain's CDR3 is CASSEAAGGPLNEQFF. The CDR3 coding sequence is TGTGCCAGCAGTGAGGCGGCGGGAGGGCCCTTGAATGAGCAGTTCTTC. V gene TRBV2 combines with J gene TRBJ2-1, with 9 positions matching TRBD2. CDR1 is SNHLY, CDR2 FYNNEI, per germline. V trimming: 3 bases; J trimming: 7 bases; junction bases outside the gene matches: 10. This CDR3 region has 16 residues.